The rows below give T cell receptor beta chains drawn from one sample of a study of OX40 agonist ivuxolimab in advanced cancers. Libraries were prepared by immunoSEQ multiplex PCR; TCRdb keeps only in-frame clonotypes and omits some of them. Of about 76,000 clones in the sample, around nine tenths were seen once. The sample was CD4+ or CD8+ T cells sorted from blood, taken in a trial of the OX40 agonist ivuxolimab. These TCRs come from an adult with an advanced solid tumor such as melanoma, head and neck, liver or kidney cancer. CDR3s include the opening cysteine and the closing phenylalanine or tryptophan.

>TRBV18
CASSPADPGQFF
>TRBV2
CARSTGRWEKLFF
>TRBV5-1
CASSLDLSSGNTIYF
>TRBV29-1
CSVNLGTPSYEQYF
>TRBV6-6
CASSYSRGWDFNQQFF
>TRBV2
CATGISGNTIYF
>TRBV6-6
CASSYSADPGYNEQFF
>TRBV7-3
CASSLNPSPWEQFF
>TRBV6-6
CASREVGSTDTQYF
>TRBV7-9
CASSLGLAGGNIQYF
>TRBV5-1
CASSLGDVYEQYF
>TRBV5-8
CASSFRGALSYEQYF
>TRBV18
CASSDQGQGNQPQHF
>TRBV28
CATGNTNEKLFF
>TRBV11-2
CASSYGLAGYEQYF
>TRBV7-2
CASSLAGAKSYEQYF
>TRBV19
CASSTLSGGQPQHF
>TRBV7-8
CASSLGGAGGGTDTQYF
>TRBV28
CASRSWADTGELFF
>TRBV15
CATSRDQASEQYF
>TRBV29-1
CSVEGTGGSLAKNIQYF
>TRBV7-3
CASSFSGGLAEQYF
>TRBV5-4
CASRSFGSSDYGYTF
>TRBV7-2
CASSPRTGVGQPQHF